Given below is one T cell receptor (beta chain) in context. Which antigen it targets is not known. No base-level quality is on record; no much larger clone is a single base apart. The data derive from a study of blood T cells in healthy people across ages (dated by TCRdb to about 2015). Regarding the complete study: In model experiments, roughly one uniquely barcoded TCR beta cDNA molecule per two T cells was captured by template switching. The study analyzed two additional independent replicas of 1 million unique cDNA reads from the same blood draw for two donors, one aged 18 to 29 and one aged 80 or older. Age-related changes in TCR beta repertoire diversity were measured in the study by deep sequencing normalized with unique cDNA molecular identifiers. Donors were grouped into four age groups: young (average 16 years), middle-aged (roughly 37), aged (62) and long-lived (around 80). To avoid experimental bias, donors of different ages were spread randomly across the sequencing lanes.

Its CDR3 holds 13 amino acids, cysteine through phenylalanine. The retained sequence is limited to the CDR3, 39 bases, with the frame set at the first base. For CDR1 and CDR2, the germline V gene lists ENHRY and SYGVKD. V is trimmed back by 4 bases and J by 3 bases, and the junction contains 0 bases that no gene match accounts for. Points the paper makes about the study in general: A strong correlation was found between observed TCR beta diversity and the percentage of naive T cells measured by flow cytometry. Because donor CMV infection status was unknown, age-related changes in expanded clonotypes were potentially confounded. Estimates of total diversity from one million sequenced T cells were regarded as lower bounds and underestimates. Bulk unsorted PBMC profiling prevented conclusive comparison of naive and antigen-experienced compartments. As age increased, observed TCR beta diversity per million T cells dropped in a roughly linear way, and a significant reduction was already evident by age 40. Compared with the aged group, the long-lived group had more naive CD4+ T cells, fewer expanded clones and increased TCR diversity, suggesting age selection.

Library method: 5' RACE. The sequencer was an Illumina HiSeq 2500. A second PCR of roughly 7 to 11 cycles was performed with a sample-barcoded 5' primer and a J-beta primer mix. A template-switch 5' adaptor carrying 12 random nucleotides introduced a unique molecular identifier onto each TCR beta cDNA molecule. Each sample yielded at least 2.5 million CDR3-containing paired-end reads. All of the RNA was converted into first-strand cDNA using the Mint cDNA synthesis kit, with a TRBC-specific oligonucleotide serving as the primer. All cDNA was treated with uracil-DNA glycosylase and then went through a first 18-cycle PCR with the universal primers M1SS and BC2_uni_R. On the study's bioinformatics: Each sample was normalized by randomly selecting 1 million high-quality reads, each carrying a distinct molecular identifier. Instead of being binned into consensus sequences, reads that shared molecular identifiers were thrown out. MiTCR, set to a Q25 quality threshold and the strictest error-elimination algorithm, was used for CDR3 identification, clonotype clustering and error correction. A nonparametric unseen species model using Euler transformation provided a lower-bound estimate of total TCR beta diversity. The public reads were run again by TCRdb, first through fastp at Q25 and then through MiXCR, and only productive beta chains were kept. CDR3 protein sequences are deduplicated, and each keeps its most common genes and DNA. These V and J calls derive from TCRdb rather than the authors' analysis. The table for this sample lists around 620,000 distinct CDR3 sequences; 27% of them were counted only once. The ten largest make up about 18% of the sample.

Donors were 39 systemically healthy Caucasian individuals from Russia aged 6 to 90 years. Each donor gave ten milliliters of peripheral blood, drawn into EDTA-treated Vacutainer tubes. Ficoll-Paque density-gradient centrifugation was used to isolate PBMCs, with at least 7 million per sample. Trizol reagent was used to extract total RNA from PBMCs, with at least 6 micrograms per sample. The percentages of naive CD45RAhigh/CD27high T cells were determined by flow cytometry on a PBMC aliquot from every donor. This clonotype originated in a woman aged 70-85 years in good health. Sequenced: blood. The chain was built from TRBV10-3 and TRBJ2-5; TRBD2 agrees with 9 junctional bases. Here is the DNA: TGTGCCATCAGTGGCGGGAGGGAAGAGACCCAGTACTTC. Its product reads: CAISGGREETQYF.